A single sample is the source of the 8 T cell receptor beta chains below, sequenced in a study of cytomegalovirus exposure and HLA in healthy donors (dated by TCRdb to between 2016 and 2019). The library was prepared using the immunoSEQ multiplex PCR assay. A mixture of 60 forward primers for TCR Vbeta segments and 13 reverse primers for TCR Jbeta segments was used in the multiplex PCR. The clones in this table, taken by TCRdb from immuneACCESS, are in-frame only. Not every clone is retained; where verified, under half of the shortfall comes from an unresolved V gene, and the cause of the rest is unknown. The sample table records 100,000 to 150,000 clones; roughly four fifths of these occur just once. Approximately 5.6% of the sample belongs to the ten largest clones. The material sequenced was PBMCs. Receptors originate from a woman aged 35 to 49 in good health and CMV-seropositive.

The chain recombines TRBV5-1 with TRBJ2-5, with 9 positions matching TRBD1. V trimming: 7 bases; J trimming: 2 bases; junction bases outside the gene matches: 12. Germline V CDR1 and CDR2: SGHRS, YFSETQ. The CDR3 runs to 16 residues. The DNA for the CDR3 is TGCGCCAGCCATCCTCCACGAGGGACAGGGCAAGAGACCCAGTACTTC. This gives the protein CASHPPRGTGQETQYF. Full variable domain (rest looked up from reference TRBV5-1 and TRBJ2-5): KAGVTQTPRYLIKTRGQQVTLSCSPISGHRSVSWYQQTPGQGLQFLFEYFSETQRNKGNFPGRFSGRQFSNSRSEMNVSTLELGDSALYLCASHPPRGTGQETQYFGPGTRLLVL.

V and J are TRBV18 and TRBJ2-7; TRBD2 is a possible D gene (6 bases). V lost 0 bases and J lost 4, with 13 bases in between. The length of the CDR3 is 15 residues. Per germline, CDR1 KGHSH and CDR2 LQKENI. CDR3: CASSPPGGSLYEQYF. The CDR3 DNA reads TGTGCCAGCTCACCACCGGGGGGATCGCTATACGAGCAGTACTTC.

V and J are TRBV28 and TRBJ2-2, with D uncertain. The CDR3 extends over 16 amino acids. V lost 5 bases, J lost 0 bases, and 13 bases lay in between. Per germline, CDR1 MDHEN and CDR2 SYDVKM. The CDR3: CASSPVAFANTGELFF. For the CDR3, the DNA is TGTGCCAGCAGTCCCGTGGCATTTGCGAACACCGGGGAGCTGTTTTTT.

The table lists this clone with a few counts. V usage is TRBV11-2 and J usage is TRBJ2-1; the match to TRBD1 covers 10 bases. V lost 5 bases, J lost 5 bases, and 3 bases stayed unmatched. Germline V lookup: CDR1 SGHAT, CDR2 FQNNGV. CDR3 length: 14 residues. CDR3 region: CASSEGTGDNEQFF. For the CDR3, the DNA is TGTGCCAGCAGCGAAGGGACAGGGGACAATGAGCAGTTCTTC.

This clone appeared once. V usage is TRBV27 and J usage is TRBJ2-3; tentatively, D is TRBD2 (5 bases). In germline, CDR1 is MNHEY, CDR2 SMNVEV (reference sequence). V shed 0 bases and J shed 1 base, with 17 bases lying between them. CDR3 size: 18 residues. The CDR3 is CASSLSIEGLRRTDTQYF. CDR3 bases: TGTGCCAGCAGTTTATCGATAGAGGGCCTGCGTCGCACAGATACGCAGTATTTT.

This chain links TRBV30 with TRBJ2-1, with 14 bases lining up with TRBD2. This CDR3 is 15 amino acids long. V gave up 2 bases and J gave up 8 bases; unmatched junction bases: 5. Germline-derived CDR1 and CDR2 are GTSNPN and SVGIG (reference sequence). The CDR3 region has the DNA TGTGCCTGGAGTTTGGGACTAGCGGGGGTCGATGAGCAGTTCTTC. This encodes CAWSLGLAGVDEQFF.

This chain links TRBV9 with TRBJ2-3, with a weak D call TRBD1 (6 bases). Trimming took 0 bases from V and 6 from J, leaving 17 bases between them. There are 16 residues in the CDR3. CDR1 and CDR2 (germline): SGDLS, YYNGEE. CDR3 in amino acids: CASSVEVTQGLDTQYF. CDR3 coding DNA: TGTGCCAGCAGCGTAGAAGTGACACAGGGATTGGATACGCAGTATTTT.

The rearrangement links TRBV6-1 to TRBJ1-1; D not certain. The CDR3 covers 13 residues. Germline loops: CDR1 MNHNS, CDR2 SASEGT. Trimming removed 3 bases at V and 2 bases at J, with 7 bases between. The CDR3 spells CASSEEVNTEAFF. The CDR3 region has the DNA TGTGCCAGCAGTGAGGAGGTAAACACTGAAGCTTTCTTT.